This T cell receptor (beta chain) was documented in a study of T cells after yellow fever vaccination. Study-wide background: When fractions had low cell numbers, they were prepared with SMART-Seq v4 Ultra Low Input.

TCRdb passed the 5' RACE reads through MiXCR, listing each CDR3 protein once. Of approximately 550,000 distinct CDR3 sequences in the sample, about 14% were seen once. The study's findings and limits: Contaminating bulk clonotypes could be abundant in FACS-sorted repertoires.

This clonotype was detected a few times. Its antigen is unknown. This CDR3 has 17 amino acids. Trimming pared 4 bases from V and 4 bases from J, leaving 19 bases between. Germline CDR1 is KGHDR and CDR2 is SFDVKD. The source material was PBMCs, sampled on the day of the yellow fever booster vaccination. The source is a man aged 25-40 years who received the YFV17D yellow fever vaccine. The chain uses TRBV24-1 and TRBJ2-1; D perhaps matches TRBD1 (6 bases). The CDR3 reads CATSDRAGLGGYNEQFF. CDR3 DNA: TGTGCCACCAGTGACCGGGCCGGCCTAGGGGGATACAATGAGCAGTTCTTC.